This T cell receptor beta chain was recovered during a study of beta chain features in type 1 diabetes. Findings and caveats of the study: All four CD4+ subsets from Type 1 diabetes patients carried moderately but significantly shorter TCRB CDR3s. Across patients, naive, central memory and Treg TCRB repertoires exhibited apparently greater similarity than was observed across healthy donors.

As regards this clone: Its target is unknown.

Between the trimmed V and J ends, which lost 0 bases and 6 bases, there was a span of 18 bases. The germline gives CDR1 SGHTA, CDR2 FQGNSA. This CDR3 is 17 amino acids long. Investigators reverse transcribed all isolated RNA, so they sequenced expressed TCRB transcripts. The protocol was immunoSEQ multiplex PCR, while the TCRdb copy is restricted to in-frame clones and leaves out a portion. The sample has some 700,000 clones; around 15% are singletons. This chain connects TRBV7-2 to TRBJ2-4; a possible D gene is TRBD2 (6 bases). Sequencing used naive CD4+ T cells from blood. The TCR originated in a man in his late teens or twenties with type 1 diabetes. CDR3 sequence (DNA): TGTGCCAGCAGCTTAGCGCGAGGTGGGGGGAGTGGAAACATTCAGTACTTC. This sequence encodes CASSLARGGGSGNIQYF.